The 2 T cell receptor beta chains in this list originate from one sample, sequenced in a study of cytotoxic CD8 clonotypes in ibrutinib-treated CLL. Generated by immunoSEQ multiplex PCR, the TCRdb table keeps only in-frame clones and is missing some. The sample consists of roughly 56,000 clones, approximately 71% of them appearing once. The sequenced sample was PBMCs, obtained after 12 months of ibrutinib treatment. The origin of the receptors is a human donor with chronic lymphocytic leukemia.

The count of this clone is one. The genes are TRBV5-1 and TRBJ2-1; the D gene is possibly TRBD2 (5 bases). CDR3 length equals 12 residues. The V end lost 9 bases, the J end lost 4 bases, and 11 bases lay between the germline ends. Germline assignment: CDR1 SGHRS and CDR2 YFSETQ. The CDR3 DNA sequence: TGCGCCACCGGACTCCAATACAATGAGCAGTTCTTC. It codes for CATGLQYNEQFF.

The chain uses TRBV5-6 and TRBJ2-7; D unclear. This CDR3 region has 14 residues. Per germline, CDR1 SGHDT and CDR2 YYEEEE. V lost 4 bases and J lost 2, with 13 bases in between. For the CDR3, the DNA is TGTGCCAGCAGCCCTCTCAGGTCTCCCTACGAGCAGTACTTC. It is translated as CASSPLRSPYEQYF.